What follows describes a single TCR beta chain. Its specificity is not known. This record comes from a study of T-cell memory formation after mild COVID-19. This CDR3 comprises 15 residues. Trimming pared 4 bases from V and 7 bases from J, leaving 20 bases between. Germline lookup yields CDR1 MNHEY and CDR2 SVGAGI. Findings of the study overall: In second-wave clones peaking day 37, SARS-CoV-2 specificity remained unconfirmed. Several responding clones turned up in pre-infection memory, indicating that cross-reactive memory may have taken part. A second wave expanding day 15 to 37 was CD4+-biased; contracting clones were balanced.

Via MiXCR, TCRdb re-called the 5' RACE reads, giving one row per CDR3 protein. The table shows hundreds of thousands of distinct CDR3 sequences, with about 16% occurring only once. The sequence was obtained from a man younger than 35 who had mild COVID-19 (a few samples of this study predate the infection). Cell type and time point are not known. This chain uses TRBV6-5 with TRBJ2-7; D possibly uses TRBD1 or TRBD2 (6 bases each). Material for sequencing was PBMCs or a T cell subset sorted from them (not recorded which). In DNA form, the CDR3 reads TGTGCCAGCAGTTCTCCCTGGGGGGCAACGTTTGAGCAGTACTTC. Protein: CASSSPWGATFEQYF.